The following is a T cell receptor beta chain sequence with its context. Antigen unknown. After removal of 5 bases from V and 5 bases from J, the junction contained 2 bases not matched to a gene. CDR1 is SGHTA and CDR2 is FQGNSA in the germline V gene. CDR3 length: 13 amino acids. Here immunoSEQ multiplex PCR was the method, and the copy in TCRdb shows in-frame clones only, minus some. Among over 9,500 clones listed, 80% to 85% were seen once. The sample originates from a study of tumor-infiltrating lymphocytes in localized non-small cell lung cancer. General observations from the study: Different pieces of the same tissue were used for each assay.

Sequencing input: uninvolved lung tissue not adjacent to the tumor. The TCR sequence derives from a human donor with non-small cell lung cancer. The V and J genes are TRBV7-2 and TRBJ1-5, with TRBD1 matching over 8 bases. The CDR3, as DNA: TGTGCCAGCAGCCGGGGACAGGATCAGCCCCAGCATTTT. This encodes CASSRGQDQPQHF. The whole variable domain, filled in from reference TRBV7-2 and TRBJ1-5, reads GAGVSQSPSNKVTEKGKDVELRCDPISGHTALYWYRQSLGQGLEFLIYFQGNSAPDKSGLPSDRFSAERTGGSVSTLTIQRTQQEDSAVYLCASSRGQDQPQHFGDGTRLSIL.